This TCR beta chain was retrieved from a study of T cell responses to AZD1222 COVID-19 vaccine. A word on this clone: What it binds is unknown.

Pooled together were second doses at about 4 or about 12 weeks. Study-wide results and limits: With two AZD1222 doses given, Spike-specific TCR breadth and depth both rose. The study sampled repertoires only after the peak T cell response.

TCRdb keeps only in-frame clones here, not all; method: immunoSEQ multiplex PCR. The sample has 150,000 to 200,000 clones, approximately 94% seen once. Germline V lookup: CDR1 MNHEY, CDR2 SMNVEV (reference sequence). V trimming: 7 bases; J trimming: 5 bases; junction bases outside the gene matches: 18. The CDR3 has 17 amino acids. Here the sequenced sample was peripheral blood, taken 28 days after the second AZD1222 dose. The source is an adult who received the AZD1222 COVID-19 vaccine. The V call is TRBV27, the J call TRBJ2-5, with TRBD1 matching over 8 bases. The CDR3 bases are TGTGCCAGCATCCCATCCCCCCCCAGGGGGCGCCGGGAGACCCAGTACTTC. Amino acids: CASIPSPPRGRRETQYF.